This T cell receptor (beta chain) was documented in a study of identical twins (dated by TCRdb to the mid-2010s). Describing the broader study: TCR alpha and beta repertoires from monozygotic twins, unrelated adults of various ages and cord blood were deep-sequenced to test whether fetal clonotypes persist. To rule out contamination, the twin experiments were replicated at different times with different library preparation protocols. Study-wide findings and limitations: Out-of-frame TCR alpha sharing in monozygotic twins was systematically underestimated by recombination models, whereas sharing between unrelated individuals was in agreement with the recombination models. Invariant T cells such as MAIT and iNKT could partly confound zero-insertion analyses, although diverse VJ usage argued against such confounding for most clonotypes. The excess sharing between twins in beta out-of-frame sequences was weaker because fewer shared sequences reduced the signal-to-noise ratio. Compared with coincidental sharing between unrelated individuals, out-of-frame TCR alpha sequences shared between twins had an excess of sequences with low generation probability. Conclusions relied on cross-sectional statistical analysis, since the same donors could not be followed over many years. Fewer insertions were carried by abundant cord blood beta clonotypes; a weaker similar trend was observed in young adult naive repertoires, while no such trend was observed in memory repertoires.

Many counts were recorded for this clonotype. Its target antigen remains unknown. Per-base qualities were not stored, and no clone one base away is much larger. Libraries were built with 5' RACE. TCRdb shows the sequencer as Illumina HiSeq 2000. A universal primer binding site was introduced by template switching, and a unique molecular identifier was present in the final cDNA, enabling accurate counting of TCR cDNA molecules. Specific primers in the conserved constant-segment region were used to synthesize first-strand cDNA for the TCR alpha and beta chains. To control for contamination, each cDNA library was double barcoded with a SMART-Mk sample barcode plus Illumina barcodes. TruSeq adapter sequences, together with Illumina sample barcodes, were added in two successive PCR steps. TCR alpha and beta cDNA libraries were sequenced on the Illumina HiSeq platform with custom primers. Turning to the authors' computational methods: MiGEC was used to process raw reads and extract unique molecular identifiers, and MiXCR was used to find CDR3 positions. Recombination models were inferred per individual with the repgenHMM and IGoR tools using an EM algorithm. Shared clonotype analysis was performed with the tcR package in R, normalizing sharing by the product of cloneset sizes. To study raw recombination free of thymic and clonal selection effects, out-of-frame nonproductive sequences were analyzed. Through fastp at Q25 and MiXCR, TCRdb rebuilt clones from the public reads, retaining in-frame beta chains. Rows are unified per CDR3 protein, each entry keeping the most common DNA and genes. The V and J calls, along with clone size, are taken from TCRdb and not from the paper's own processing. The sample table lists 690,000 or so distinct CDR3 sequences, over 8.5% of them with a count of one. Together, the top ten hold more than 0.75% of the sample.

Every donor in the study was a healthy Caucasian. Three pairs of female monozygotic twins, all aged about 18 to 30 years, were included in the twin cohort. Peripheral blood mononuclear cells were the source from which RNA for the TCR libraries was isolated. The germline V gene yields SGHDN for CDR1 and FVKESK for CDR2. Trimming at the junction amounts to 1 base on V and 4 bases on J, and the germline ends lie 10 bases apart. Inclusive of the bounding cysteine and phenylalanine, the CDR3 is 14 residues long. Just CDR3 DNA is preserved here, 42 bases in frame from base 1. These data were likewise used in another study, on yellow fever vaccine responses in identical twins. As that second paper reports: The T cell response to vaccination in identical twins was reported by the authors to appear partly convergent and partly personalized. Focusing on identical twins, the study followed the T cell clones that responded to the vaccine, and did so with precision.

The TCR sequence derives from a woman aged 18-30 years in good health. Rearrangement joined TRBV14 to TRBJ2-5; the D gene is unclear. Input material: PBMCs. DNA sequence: TGTGCCAGCAGCCAAGCATACCTCCCAGAGACCCAGTACTTC. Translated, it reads CASSQAYLPETQYF.